This T cell receptor (beta chain) was captured by sequencing in a study of T cells after posttransplantation cyclophosphamide. TCRdb keeps only in-frame clones here, not all; method: immunoSEQ multiplex PCR. The data show approximately 40,000 clones, around 80% seen once. Regarding this clone: Its matching antigen is unknown.

Whole-study results and caveats: Donor CD8+ memory clones often dominated recipient blood repertoires at later times. Blood and skin or GI T cell repertoires showed limited TRB overlap.

A marrow graft followed busulfan-fludarabine conditioning, with cyclophosphamide on days +3 and +4. Germline assignment: CDR1 KGHSH and CDR2 LQKENI. The CDR3 is made up of 13 amino acids. The ends were cut back, 2 bases at V and 0 bases at J, with 4 bases in the middle. The receptor comes from a female patient aged 40-49 years who received an allogeneic stem cell transplant from a related donor, was CMV-positive, and had no GVHD. Certain T cells may be donor cells from the graft. The source material was CD4+ T cells sorted from blood, sampled about 1,900 days after a stem cell transplant with posttransplant cyclophosphamide. The chain has TRBV18 and TRBJ2-5, with unresolved D. In DNA, the CDR3 is TGTGCCAGCTCACCATCAGACCAAGAGACCCAGTACTTC. Translating gives CASSPSDQETQYF.